The 2 T cell receptor beta chains listed next were all sequenced from one sample in a study of post-analysis software for immune sequencing data. Study-wide results and limits: Included in a set of roughly five TRBV segments more frequent in patients than controls were TRBV5-6, TRBV5-1 and TRBV20-1.

Their specific antigens are unknown. The authors incorporated unique molecular identifiers into the TCR beta cDNA libraries. Each CDR3 protein is one row after TCRdb ran MiXCR on the PCR reads. Of more than 450,000 distinct CDR3 sequences detected, approximately 34% appear once; the ten largest clones hold 4.5% to 7.5%. The sequencing input was blood. These receptors all come from a girl under 18 with multiple sclerosis.

This clonotype was seen repeatedly, ten times or more. The rearrangement uses TRBV29-1 and TRBJ2-1, with D maybe TRBD1 (5 bases). The ends were cut back, 4 bases at V and 10 bases at J, with 14 bases in the middle. The CDR3 extends over 12 amino acids. CDR1 and CDR2 from the germline V gene are SQVTM and ANQGSEA. The CDR3 nucleotides are TGCAGCGTTGTCTACTACAACAGGGAGCAGTTCTTC. It specifies CSVVYYNREQFF.

This clonotype was picked up a small number of times. The chain carries TRBV6-1 and TRBJ1-2; 11 bases are shared with TRBD1. V shed 6 bases and J 4 bases; nucleotides not matched to a gene: 16. The CDR3 spans 18 residues. The germline gives CDR1 MNHNS, CDR2 SASEGT. The CDR3 region has the DNA TGTGCCAGCAGGGTGGCCCGGGACAGGGGGGATTTGAGCTATGGCTACACCTTC. This codes for CASRVARDRGDLSYGYTF.